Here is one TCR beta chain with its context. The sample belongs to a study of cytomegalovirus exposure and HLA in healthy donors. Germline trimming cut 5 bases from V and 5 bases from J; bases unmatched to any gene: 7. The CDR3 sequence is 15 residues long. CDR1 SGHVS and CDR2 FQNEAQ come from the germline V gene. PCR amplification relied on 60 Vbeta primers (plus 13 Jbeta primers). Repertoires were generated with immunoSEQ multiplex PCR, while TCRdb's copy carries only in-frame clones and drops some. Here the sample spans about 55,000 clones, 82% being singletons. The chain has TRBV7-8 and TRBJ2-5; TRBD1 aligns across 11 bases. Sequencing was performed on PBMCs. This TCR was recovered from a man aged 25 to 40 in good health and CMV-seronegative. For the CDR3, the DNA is TGTGCCAGCAGCCCCGGACAGGGGGCCCGGGAGACCCAGTACTTC. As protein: CASSPGQGARETQYF. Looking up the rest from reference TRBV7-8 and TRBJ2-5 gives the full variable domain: GAGVSQSPRYKVAKRGQDVALRCDPISGHVSLFWYQQALGQGPEFLTYFQNEAQLDKSGLPSDRFFAERPEGSVSTLKIQRTQQEDSAVYLCASSPGQGARETQYFGPGTRLLVL.